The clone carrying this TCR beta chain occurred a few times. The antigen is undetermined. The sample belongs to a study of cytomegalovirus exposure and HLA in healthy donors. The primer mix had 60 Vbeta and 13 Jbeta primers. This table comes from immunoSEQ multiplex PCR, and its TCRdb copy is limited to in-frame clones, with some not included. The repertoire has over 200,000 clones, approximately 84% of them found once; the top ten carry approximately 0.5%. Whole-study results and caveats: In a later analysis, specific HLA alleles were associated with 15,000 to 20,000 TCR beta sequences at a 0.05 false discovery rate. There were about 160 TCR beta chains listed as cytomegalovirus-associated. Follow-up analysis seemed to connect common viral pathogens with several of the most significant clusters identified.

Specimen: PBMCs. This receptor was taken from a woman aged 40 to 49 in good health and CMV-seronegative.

CDR3 sequence (DNA): TGTGCCAGCGGAGCAGGGGGCGGGGACACTGAAGCTTTCTTT. It yields the protein CASGAGGGDTEAFF. The V call is TRBV5-3, the J call TRBJ1-1; TRBD1 matches at 8 bases. TRBV5-3 has ORF status, its function being uncertain. The J segment lost 3 bases and the V segment lost 8 bases, leaving 9 bases of the junction unmatched. The CDR3 loop spans 14 amino acids.